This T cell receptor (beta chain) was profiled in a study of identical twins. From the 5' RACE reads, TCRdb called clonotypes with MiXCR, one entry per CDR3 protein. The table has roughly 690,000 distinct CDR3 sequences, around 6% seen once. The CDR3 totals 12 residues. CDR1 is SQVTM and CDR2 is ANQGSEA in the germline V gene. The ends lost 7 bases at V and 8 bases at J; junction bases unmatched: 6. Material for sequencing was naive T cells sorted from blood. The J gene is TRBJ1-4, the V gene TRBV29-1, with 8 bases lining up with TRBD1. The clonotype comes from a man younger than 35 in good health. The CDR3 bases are TGCAGCGCGCCCGGACAGGGAGAAAAACTGTTTTTT. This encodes CSAPGQGEKLFF.